This TCR beta chain was recovered during a study of T cell changes during pregnancy in multiple sclerosis. The data were produced by immunoSEQ multiplex PCR, yet TCRdb's version contains in-frame clones alone and is incomplete. The table includes about 120,000 clones, approximately 93% detected once. V trimming: 4 bases; J trimming: 0 bases; junction bases outside the gene matches: 3. There are 14 residues in the CDR3. From germline, CDR1 is SQVTM and CDR2 ANQGSEA. The sample here was peripheral blood, taken before pregnancy. The origin of this receptor is a female donor with multiple sclerosis, enrolled in a pregnancy study. The rearrangement joins TRBV29-1 to TRBJ2-1, with TRBD2 matching over 7 bases. The CDR3, as DNA: TGCAGCGTTGGGAAGCGGGACTCCTACAATGAGCAGTTCTTC. Residues: CSVGKRDSYNEQFF.